This T cell receptor (beta chain) derives from a study of T cells in Graves' hyperthyroidism and ophthalmopathy. About this clonotype: Its antigen is currently unknown.

Researchers amplified the TCR beta CDR3 regions from RNA transcripts. Researchers ran a first-round RT-PCR on the TCR CDR3 using the HTBI primer set. TCRdb re-called the multiplex PCR reads with MiXCR, one entry per CDR3 protein. Of approximately 400,000 distinct CDR3 sequences listed, less than 20% are singletons. The germline V gene encodes CDR1 SGHTA and CDR2 FQGNSA. The CDR3 has 14 amino acids. Trimming removed 8 bases at V and 6 bases at J, with 17 bases between. General study findings and limits: Progression to ophthalmopathy was predicted a median of roughly 6.6 months early.

The sequenced material came from blood. The chain employs TRBV7-2 and TRBJ2-1; no clear D. The sequence derives from a man aged 18 to 29 with Graves' ophthalmopathy. CDR3 DNA: TGTGCCAGCTTGGATTTGCGGTCCGGCAATGAGCAGTTCTTC. Protein sequence: CASLDLRSGNEQFF.